These 13 T cell receptor beta chains originate from one sample sequenced in a study of T cell repertoires in cytomegalovirus infection. TCRdb ran MiXCR on the reads and lists one entry per CDR3 protein. Seen here are fewer than 550,000 distinct CDR3 sequences, 15% to 20% observed once, and the top ten hold 20% to 30%. The sequencing input was CD8+ T cells from PBMCs. The receptors originated from a human donor in good health (CMV status not recorded). Some clones in this sample may be carry-over from other donors' samples.

This clonotype was counted many times. The chain carries TRBV7-8 and TRBJ2-7, with TRBD2 matching 7 bases. This CDR3 is 14 amino acids long. V lost 3 bases to trimming and J lost 4 bases; unmatched junction nucleotides: 6. CDR1 is SGHVS and CDR2 is FQNEAQ in the germline V gene. CDR3 nucleotide sequence: TGTGCCAGCAGCTTCATCGGGGGGAGTTACGAGCAGTACTTC. It translates to CASSFIGGSYEQYF. The complete variable domain, with remaining parts taken from reference TRBV7-8 and TRBJ2-7, reads GAGVSQSPRYKVAKRGQDVALRCDPISGHVSLFWYQQALGQGPEFLTYFQNEAQLDKSGLPSDRFFAERPEGSVSTLKIQRTQQEDSAVYLCASSFIGGSYEQYFGPGTRLTVT.

The chain links TRBV5-8 to TRBJ2-1; a weak D match, TRBD2 (7 bases). Germline CDR1 reads SGHTS; CDR2 reads YDEGEE. Trimming cost V 6 bases and J 2 bases, with 18 bases left between them. The CDR3 covers 16 residues. Here the CDR3 reads CASIRKGGGAYNEQFF. The CDR3 DNA sequence: TGTGCCAGCATCCGGAAGGGGGGGGGTGCCTACAATGAGCAGTTCTTC.

There are many counts of this clonotype. J is TRBJ2-7 and V is TRBV7-6; 10 bases match TRBD1. The CDR3 is 15 residues long. Germline V gene data show CDR1 as SGHVS and CDR2 as FNYEAQ. The V segment lost 5 bases and the J segment 4 bases; nucleotides outside the gene matches: 8. CDR3 DNA sequence: TGTGCCAGCAGCCTCGGGACAGGGGCTATGTACGAGCAGTACTTC. The encoded protein is CASSLGTGAMYEQYF.

In nucleotides, the CDR3 is TGTGCCAGAATCCTTAGCGGGACGGGTACCGGGGAGCTGTTTTTT. Its translation is CARILSGTGTGELFF. J is TRBJ2-2 and V is TRBV28; 8 nucleotides match TRBD2. Germline values: CDR1 MDHEN, CDR2 SYDVKM. The CDR3 is made up of 15 amino acids. The J segment lost 5 bases and the V segment lost 9 bases, leaving 11 bases of the junction unmatched.

The chain has TRBV27 and TRBJ1-1; tentative D call: TRBD1 (6 bases). Germline CDR1 MNHEY, CDR2 SMNVEV (reference sequence). V lost 5 bases, J lost 2 bases, and 15 bases lay in between. This CDR3 contains 15 residues. The CDR3 reads CASSRAGAPNTEAFF. The CDR3 DNA reads TGTGCCAGCAGTCGGGCAGGGGCCCCCAACACTGAAGCTTTCTTT.

This clonotype was seen many times. The chain employs TRBV27 and TRBJ2-5; D unresolved. V lost 0 bases and J lost 2, with 4 bases in between. The CDR3 is 13 residues long. Germline loops: CDR1 MNHEY, CDR2 SMNVEV (reference sequence). CDR3 nucleotide sequence: TGTGCCAGCAGTTTATCCCTACAAGAGACCCAGTACTTC. Its protein product is CASSLSLQETQYF.

The CDR3 reads CASSRGQGPTDTQYF. The CDR3 nucleotides read TGTGCCAGTAGTAGAGGACAGGGGCCCACAGATACGCAGTATTTT. V gene TRBV19 combines with J gene TRBJ2-3; TRBD1 matches at 9 bases. V was pared by 4 bases and J by 2 bases, with 4 bases of the junction left unmatched. CDR3 length equals 15 residues. CDR1 is LNHDA, CDR2 SQIVND, per germline (reference sequence).

J is TRBJ2-2 and V is TRBV9; the D gene is possibly TRBD2 (6 bases). The CDR3 runs to 20 residues. The germline V gene encodes CDR1 SGDLS and CDR2 YYNGEE. Trimming left V 0 bases short and J 6 bases short, with 27 bases between. The CDR3 loop reads CASSVGRGRDRDAGPGELFF. CDR3 DNA: TGTGCCAGCAGCGTAGGGAGGGGTCGAGACCGGGACGCGGGTCCCGGGGAGCTGTTTTTT.

The J gene is TRBJ1-4, the V gene TRBV19; 8 bases are a match to TRBD1. The trim removed 1 base at V and 3 bases at J, leaving 10 bases unmatched. CDR3 size: 18 residues. In germline, CDR1 is LNHDA, CDR2 SQIVND (reference sequence). The CDR3 DNA sequence: TGTGCCAGTAGTATAGCGACAGGGGAAGTGTGGGCTAATGAAAAACTGTTTTTT. This encodes CASSIATGEVWANEKLFF.

The genes are TRBV27 and TRBJ2-5, with TRBD1 matching over 7 bases. The germline V gene has CDR1 MNHEY and CDR2 SMNVEV (reference sequence). J lost 2 bases, V lost 3 bases, and 9 bases had no gene match. There are 16 residues in the CDR3. The CDR3 coding sequence is TGTGCCAGCAGTTTCCTCGGGGACAGAGGACAAGAGACCCAGTACTTC. Protein: CASSFLGDRGQETQYF.

This chain connects TRBV6-5 to TRBJ2-1; TRBD2 matches 10 bases. CDR1 is MNHEY, CDR2 SVGAGI, per germline. With V trimmed by 2 bases and J by 6 bases, 4 bases remained unmatched. The CDR3 contains 15 residues. CDR3 region: CASSYSSGRINEQFF. Here the CDR3 DNA reads TGTGCCAGCAGTTACAGTAGCGGGAGGATCAATGAGCAGTTCTTC.

The V call is TRBV5-1, the J call TRBJ2-2; tentative D call: TRBD1 (6 bases). Germline lookup yields CDR1 SGHRS and CDR2 YFSETQ. The CDR3 is 16 residues long. Trimming removed 0 bases from V and 2 bases from J, with 11 bases in between. The CDR3 region has the DNA TGCGCCAGCAGCTTGGCCGGGACATTTAACACCGGGGAGCTGTTTTTT. The encoded protein is CASSLAGTFNTGELFF.

This clonotype was observed a few times. The J gene is TRBJ1-5, the V gene TRBV7-6; D ambiguous. Germline CDR1 SGHVS, CDR2 FNYEAQ. CDR3 size: 13 residues. V was cut by 4 bases and J by 8 bases, with 12 bases left in between. The CDR3 nucleotides read TGTGCCAGCAGCTCGGGTATGGTGGAGCCCCAGCATTTT. This gives the protein CASSSGMVEPQHF.